A single T cell receptor (beta chain) is shown here with its context. Its antigen is undetermined. This sample was taken from a study of Ad26.COV2.S vaccination and SARS-CoV-2 variants. Study details: Ad26.COV2.S shots went into the muscle once or twice, 56 days apart.

Repertoires were generated with immunoSEQ multiplex PCR, while TCRdb's copy carries only in-frame clones and drops some. The sample lists roughly 420,000 clones; about 88% were seen once. Germline lookup yields CDR1 SNHLY and CDR2 FYNNEI. The CDR3 contains 13 residues. Trimming removed 10 bases at V and 3 bases at J, with 15 bases between. Regarding the study as a whole: Reported post-vaccination CD8+ and CD4+ T cell responses to spike showed substantial breadth. People who got the vaccine had more spike-specific TCR breadth than people who got placebo. It is possible that the TCR breadth and depth analyses underestimated the total T cell responses.

Described treatment: roughly 20 received Ad26.COV2.S at low or high dose, single or two shots; roughly five received placebo; per-sample allocation not given. Specimens were obtained on day 63 following the first vaccine or placebo injection. This chain uses TRBV2 with TRBJ1-2, with D maybe TRBD1 (5 bases). This sample comprised peripheral blood, obtained in a trial of Ad26.COV2.S vaccine versus placebo. The receptor was derived from a person aged 18-60 years who received the Ad26.COV2.S COVID-19 vaccine or a placebo. CDR3 coding DNA: TGTGCCACCTCGAAGGGGAACGACTATGGCTACACCTTC. This codes for CATSKGNDYGYTF. The variable domain in full, with the rest retrieved from reference TRBV2 and TRBJ1-2, is EPEVTQTPSHQVTQMGQEVILRCVPISNHLYFYWYRQILGQKVEFLVSFYNNEISEKSEIFDDQFSVERPDGSNFTLKIRSTKLEDSAMYFCATSKGNDYGYTFGSGTRLTVV.